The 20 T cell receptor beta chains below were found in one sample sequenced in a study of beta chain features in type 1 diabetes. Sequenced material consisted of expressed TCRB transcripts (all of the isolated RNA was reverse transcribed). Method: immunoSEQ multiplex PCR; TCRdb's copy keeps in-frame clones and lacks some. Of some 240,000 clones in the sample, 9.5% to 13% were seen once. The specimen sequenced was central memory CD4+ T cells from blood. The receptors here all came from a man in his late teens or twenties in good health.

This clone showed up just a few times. For the CDR3, the DNA is TGCGCCAGCAGCTTGGCGGTAGGCCTTGGCAGCACTGAAGCTTTCTTT. This sequence encodes CASSLAVGLGSTEAFF. This chain joins TRBV5-1 and TRBJ1-1, with D uncertain. Trimming removed 0 bases from V and 4 bases from J, with 16 bases in between. The CDR3 has 16 residues. Germline V gives CDR1 SGHRS, CDR2 YFSETQ.

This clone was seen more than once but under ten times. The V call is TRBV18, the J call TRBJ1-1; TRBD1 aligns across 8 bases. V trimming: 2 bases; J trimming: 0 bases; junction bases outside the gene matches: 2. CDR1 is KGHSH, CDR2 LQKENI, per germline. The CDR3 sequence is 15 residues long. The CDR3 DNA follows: TGTGCCAGCTCACCAACAGGGGGAGTGAACACTGAAGCTTTCTTT. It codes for CASSPTGGVNTEAFF.

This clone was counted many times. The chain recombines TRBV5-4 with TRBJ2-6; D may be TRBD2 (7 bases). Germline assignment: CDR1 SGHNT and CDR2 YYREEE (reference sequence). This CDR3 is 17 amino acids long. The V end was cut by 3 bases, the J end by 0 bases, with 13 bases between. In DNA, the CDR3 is TGTGCCAGCAGCTCCGGGGGGCCCAACTCTGGGGCCAACGTCCTGACTTTC. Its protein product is CASSSGGPNSGANVLTF.

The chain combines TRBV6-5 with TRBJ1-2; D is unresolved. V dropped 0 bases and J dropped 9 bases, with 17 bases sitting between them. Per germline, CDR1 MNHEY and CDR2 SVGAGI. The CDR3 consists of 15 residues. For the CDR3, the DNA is TGTGCCAGCAGTTACTCGTTGGCGACGGAACGACGCTACACCTTC. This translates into CASSYSLATERRYTF.

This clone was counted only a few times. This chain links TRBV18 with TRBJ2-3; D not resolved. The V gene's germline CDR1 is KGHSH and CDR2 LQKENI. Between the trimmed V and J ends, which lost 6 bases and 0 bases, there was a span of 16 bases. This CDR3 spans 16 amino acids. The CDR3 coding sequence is TGTGCCAGCTCCTTGACATACCGTACTAGCACAGATACGCAGTATTTT. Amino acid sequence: CASSLTYRTSTDTQYF.

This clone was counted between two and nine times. Here the CDR3 DNA reads TGCGCCAGCAGCTCCACAGGCTGGAACGAGCAGTACTTC. It translates to CASSSTGWNEQYF. This rearrangement joins TRBV5-1 to TRBJ2-7; D may be TRBD1 (5 bases). CDR1 and CDR2 from the germline V gene are SGHRS and YFSETQ. The CDR3 sequence is 13 residues long. With 3 bases removed from V and 5 bases from J, the gap between germline ends came to 12 bases.

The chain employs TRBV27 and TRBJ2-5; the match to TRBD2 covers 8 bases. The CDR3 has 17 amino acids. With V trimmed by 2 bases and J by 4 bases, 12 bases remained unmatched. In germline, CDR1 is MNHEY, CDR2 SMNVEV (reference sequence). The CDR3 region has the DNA TGTGCCAGCAGTTTAAGGTCCCGTCTAGCGGGCCGAGAGACCCAGTACTTC. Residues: CASSLRSRLAGRETQYF.

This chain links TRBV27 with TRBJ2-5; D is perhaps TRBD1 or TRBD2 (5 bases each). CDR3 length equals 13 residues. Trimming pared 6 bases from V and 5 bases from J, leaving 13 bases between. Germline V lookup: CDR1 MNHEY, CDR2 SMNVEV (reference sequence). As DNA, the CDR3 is TGTGCCAGCAGCCCAGAGGGGCGGGAGACCCAGTACTTC. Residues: CASSPEGRETQYF.

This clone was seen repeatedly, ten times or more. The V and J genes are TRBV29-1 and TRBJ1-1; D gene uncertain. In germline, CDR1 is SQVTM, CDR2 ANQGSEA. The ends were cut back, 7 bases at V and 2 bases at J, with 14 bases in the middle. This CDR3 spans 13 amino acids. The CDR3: CSGVWTRNTEAFF. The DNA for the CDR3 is TGCAGCGGCGTGTGGACTCGAAACACTGAAGCTTTCTTT.

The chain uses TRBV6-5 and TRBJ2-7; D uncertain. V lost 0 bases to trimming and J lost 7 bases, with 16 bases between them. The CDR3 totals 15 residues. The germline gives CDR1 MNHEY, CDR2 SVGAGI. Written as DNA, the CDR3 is TGTGCCAGCAGTTACTCGGTCCGGTTCCTACGGGAGCAGTACTTC. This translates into CASSYSVRFLREQYF.

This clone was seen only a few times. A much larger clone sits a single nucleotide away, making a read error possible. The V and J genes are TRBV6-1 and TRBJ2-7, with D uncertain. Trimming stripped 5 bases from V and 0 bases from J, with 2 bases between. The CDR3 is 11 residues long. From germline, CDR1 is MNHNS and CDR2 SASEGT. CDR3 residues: CASSNSYEQYF. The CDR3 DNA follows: TGTGCCAGCAGTAACTCCTACGAGCAGTACTTC.

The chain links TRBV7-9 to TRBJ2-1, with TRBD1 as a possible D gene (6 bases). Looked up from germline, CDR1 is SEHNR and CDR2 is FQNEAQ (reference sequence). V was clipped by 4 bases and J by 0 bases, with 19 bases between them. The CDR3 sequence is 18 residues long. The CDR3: CASSSPLRGFGSYNEQFF. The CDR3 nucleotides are TGTGCCAGCAGCTCCCCATTGAGGGGGTTTGGCTCCTACAATGAGCAGTTCTTC. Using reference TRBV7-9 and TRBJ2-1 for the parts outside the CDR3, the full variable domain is DTGVSQNPRHKITKRGQNVTFRCDPISEHNRLYWYRQTLGQGPEFLTYFQNEAQLEKSRLLSDRFSAERPKGSFSTLEIQRTEQGDSAMYLCASSSPLRGFGSYNEQFFGPGTRLTVL.

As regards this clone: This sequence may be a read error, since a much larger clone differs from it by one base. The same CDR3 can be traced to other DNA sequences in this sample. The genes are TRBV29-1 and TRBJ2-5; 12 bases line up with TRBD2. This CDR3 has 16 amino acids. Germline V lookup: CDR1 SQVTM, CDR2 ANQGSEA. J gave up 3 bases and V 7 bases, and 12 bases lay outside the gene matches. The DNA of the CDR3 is TGCAGCGGGACTAGCGGGATAGGGGGGTTCGAAGAGACCCAGTACTTC. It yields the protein CSGTSGIGGFEETQYF.

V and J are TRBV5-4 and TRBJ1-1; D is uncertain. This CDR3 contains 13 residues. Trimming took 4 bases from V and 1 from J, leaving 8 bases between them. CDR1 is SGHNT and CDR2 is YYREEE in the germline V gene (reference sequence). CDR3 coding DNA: TGTGCCAGCAGCCGGAGAGAGAACACTGAAGCTTTCTTT. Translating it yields CASSRRENTEAFF.

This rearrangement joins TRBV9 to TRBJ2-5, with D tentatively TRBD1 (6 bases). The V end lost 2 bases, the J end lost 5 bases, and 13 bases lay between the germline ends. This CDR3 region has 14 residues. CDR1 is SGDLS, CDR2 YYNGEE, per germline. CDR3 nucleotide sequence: TGTGCCAGCAGCGTGACAGGTTTCGGGGAGACCCAGTACTTC. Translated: CASSVTGFGETQYF.

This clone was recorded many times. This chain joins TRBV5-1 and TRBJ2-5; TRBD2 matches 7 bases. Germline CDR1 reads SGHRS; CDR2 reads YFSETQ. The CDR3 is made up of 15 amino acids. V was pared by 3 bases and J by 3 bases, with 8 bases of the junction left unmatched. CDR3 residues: CASSSPAGLEETQYF. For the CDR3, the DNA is TGCGCCAGCAGCTCCCCAGCGGGACTGGAAGAGACCCAGTACTTC.

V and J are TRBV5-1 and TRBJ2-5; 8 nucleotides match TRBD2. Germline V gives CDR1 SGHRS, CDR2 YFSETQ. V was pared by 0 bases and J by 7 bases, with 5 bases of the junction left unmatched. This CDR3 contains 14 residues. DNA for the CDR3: TGCGCCAGCAGCTTGGGGACTAGCATGGGGACCCAGTACTTC. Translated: CASSLGTSMGTQYF.

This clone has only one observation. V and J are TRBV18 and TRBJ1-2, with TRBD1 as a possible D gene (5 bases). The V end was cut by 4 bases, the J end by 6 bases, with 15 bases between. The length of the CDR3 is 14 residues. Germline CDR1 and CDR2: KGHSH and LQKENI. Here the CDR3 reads CASSRAGKGDGYTF. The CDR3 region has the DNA TGTGCCAGCTCACGCGCAGGGAAGGGCGATGGCTACACCTTC.

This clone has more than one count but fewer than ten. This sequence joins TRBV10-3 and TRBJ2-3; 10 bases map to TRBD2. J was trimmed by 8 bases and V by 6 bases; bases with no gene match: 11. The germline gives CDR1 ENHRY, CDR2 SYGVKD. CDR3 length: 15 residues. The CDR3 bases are TGTGCCATCAGAAGGCTAGCGGGGGAGACGGGTACGCAGTATTTT. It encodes CAIRRLAGETGTQYF.

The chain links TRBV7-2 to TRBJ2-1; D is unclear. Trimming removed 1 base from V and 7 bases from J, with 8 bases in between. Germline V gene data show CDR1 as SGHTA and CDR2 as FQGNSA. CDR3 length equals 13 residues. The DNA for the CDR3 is TGTGCCAGCAGCTTAGTTGTAAGGAATGAGCAGTTCTTC. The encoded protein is CASSLVVRNEQFF.